The clone carrying this TCR beta chain was seen once. Single viable CD3+CD4+CD8-CD45RO+ cells were sorted as the memory CD4+ T cells. The V gene's germline CDR1 is MDHEN and CDR2 SYDVKM. The V gene lost 7 bases and the J gene lost 4 bases, with 7 bases spanning the gap. The CDR3 spans 11 residues. The data derive from a study of memory CD4+ T cells and cytomegalovirus serostatus. The data were produced by immunoSEQ multiplex PCR, yet TCRdb's version contains in-frame clones alone and is incomplete. The data contain around 50,000 clones, around 80% of them singletons. The sequenced sample was memory CD4+ T cells from blood. The TCR was taken from an adult in good health and CMV-seronegative. The V call is TRBV28, the J call TRBJ1-1; D ambiguous. For the CDR3, the DNA is TGTGCCAGCACGAGTCGCACTGAAGCTTTCTTT. This sequence encodes CASTSRTEAFF.